This T cell receptor beta chain was observed in a study of cytomegalovirus exposure and HLA in healthy donors. Whole-study findings and limits: Most observed TCR sequences were rare, whereas some public TCRs were detected in many donors.

Notes on this clone: The target antigen is unknown.

Germline values: CDR1 SGDLS, CDR2 YYNGEE. V lost 0 bases, J lost 7 bases, and 13 bases lay in between. The CDR3 runs to 15 residues. Clones were sequenced by immunoSEQ multiplex PCR, and TCRdb holds only the in-frame ones, with some missing. Among some 180,000 clones, about 89% were seen once, and the ten largest hold about 7.2%. The source is a man aged 25 to 40 in good health and CMV-seropositive. What was sequenced was PBMCs. The J gene is TRBJ1-4, the V gene TRBV9, with TRBD1 as a possible D gene (5 bases). CDR3 nucleotide sequence: TGTGCCAGCAGCGTAGCCTCGGGACGCGGTGAAAAACTGTTTTTT. Amino acids: CASSVASGRGEKLFF.